Listed here are 26 T cell receptor beta chains from one sample, sequenced in a study of radiotherapy plus CTLA-4 blockade in lung cancer. Measured with immunoSEQ multiplex PCR; TCRdb has only the in-frame clones, and not every one. Of over 60,000 clones in the sample, over 75% are singletons; the top ten hold over 35%. Sample: peripheral blood, taken from a patient treated with radiotherapy plus ipilimumab. The receptors originated from a human donor with non-small cell lung cancer that progressed on radiotherapy plus ipilimumab.

This chain joins TRBV2 and TRBJ2-3; the match to TRBD2 covers 9 bases. Losses at the gene ends were 7 bases for V and 2 bases for J; bases not matched to a gene: 4. The CDR3 has 14 amino acids. The germline gives CDR1 SNHLY, CDR2 FYNNEI. Here the CDR3 reads CASNLAGFTDTQYF. The DNA for the CDR3 is TGTGCCAGCAATCTAGCGGGATTCACAGATACGCAGTATTTT.

CDR3 DNA: TGCGCCAGCAGCCAAGAAGGGGACAGTACCAGCTACGAGCAGTACTTC. As protein: CASSQEGDSTSYEQYF. This sequence joins TRBV4-1 and TRBJ2-7; 7 bases agree with TRBD1. The CDR3 extends over 16 amino acids. Germline CDR1 and CDR2: MGHRA and YSYEKL. Trimming took 0 bases from V and 3 from J; bases not matched to a gene: 8.

The V gene is TRBV10-2, the J gene TRBJ2-7; D unclear. Germline-derived CDR1 and CDR2 are WSHSY and SAAADI. The germline V and J ends were trimmed by 10 bases and 3 bases, with 25 bases remaining between them. This CDR3 contains 16 residues. The CDR3, as DNA: TGCGCCAACAAGAGGTCGTCGAGCGCCACGGACTACGAGCAGTACTTC. Its translation: CANKRSSSATDYEQYF.

This chain connects TRBV7-8 to TRBJ1-5, with 7 bases lining up with TRBD1. Germline loops: CDR1 SGHVS, CDR2 FQNEAQ. V shed 5 bases and J 3 bases; nucleotides not matched to a gene: 4. The CDR3 is 14 amino acids. The CDR3 DNA sequence: TGTGCCAGCAGCCACAGGGGCCTCAATCAGCCCCAGCATTTT. Protein sequence: CASSHRGLNQPQHF.

The chain carries TRBV28 and TRBJ1-1; TRBD1 agrees at 9 bases. The ends lost 5 bases at V and 7 bases at J; junction bases unmatched: 8. Germline V lookup: CDR1 MDHEN, CDR2 SYDVKM. CDR3 size: 14 residues. CDR3 DNA: TGTGCCAGCAGTCCGGGACAGGGATTCGGTGAAGCTTTCTTT. Translating gives CASSPGQGFGEAFF.

V and J are TRBV11-1 and TRBJ2-7; TRBD2 agrees at 8 bases. Germline lookup yields CDR1 SGHAT and CDR2 FQDESV (reference sequence). Trimming took 4 bases from V and 7 from J; bases not matched to a gene: 6. The CDR3 extends over 13 amino acids. The DNA for the CDR3 is TGTGCCAGCAGCTATGAGCGGGAGCGGGAGCAGTACTTC. Amino acids: CASSYEREREQYF. The whole variable domain, remainder taken from reference TRBV11-1 and TRBJ2-7, is EAEVAQSPRYKITEKSQAVAFWCDPISGHATLYWYRQILGQGPELLVQFQDESVVDDSQLPKDRFSAERLKGVDSTLKIQPAELGDSAMYLCASSYEREREQYFGPGTRLTVT.

J is TRBJ2-3 and V is TRBV11-3; D gene ambiguous. CDR3 length equals 13 residues. Trimming removed 2 bases at V and 5 bases at J, with 8 bases between. Germline CDR1 reads SGHNT; CDR2 reads YENEEA. CDR3 nucleotides: TGTGCCAGCAGCTTAAACGCCGGAGATACGCAGTATTTT. It translates to CASSLNAGDTQYF.

The chain couples TRBV12-1 to TRBJ1-3; TRBD1, the table's D call, was not compared with the DNA. TRBV12-1 is classified as a pseudogene. The CDR3 is 17 amino acids. Written as DNA, the CDR3 is TGTGCCAGCAGCTTTAGGCCTACAGGGGGCATACGAGACACCATATATTTT. Translated, it gives CASSFRPTGGIRDTIYF.

This clone has just a few counts. V usage is TRBV5-1 and J usage is TRBJ2-4; D might be TRBD2 (6 bases). The CDR3 spans 14 residues. Trimming cost V 3 bases and J 5 bases, with 12 bases left between them. CDR1 is SGHRS, CDR2 YFSETQ, per germline. CDR3 sequence reads: CASSSPGVENIQYF. The CDR3 nucleotides are TGCGCCAGCAGCTCTCCGGGGGTGGAAAACATTCAGTACTTC.

The chain recombines TRBV29-1 with TRBJ2-5; TRBD1 matches 11 bases. This CDR3 region has 15 residues. In germline, CDR1 is SQVTM, CDR2 ANQGSEA. After removal of 4 bases from V and 5 bases from J, the junction contained 9 bases not matched to a gene. For the CDR3, the DNA is TGCAGCGTTGTACCCAGGACAGGGGGCATGGAGACCCAGTACTTC. Protein product: CSVVPRTGGMETQYF. Drawing the rest from reference TRBV29-1 and TRBJ2-5, the complete variable domain is SAVISQKPSRDICQRGTSLTIQCQVDSQVTMMFWYRQQPGQSLTLIATANQGSEATYESGFVIDKFPISRPNLTFSTLTVSNMSPEDSSIYLCSVVPRTGGMETQYFGPGTRLLVL.

The chain couples TRBV4-2 to TRBJ2-1, with TRBD2 matching over 10 bases. Germline values: CDR1 LGHNA, CDR2 YNFKEQ. J lost 8 bases, V lost 3 bases, and 7 bases had no gene match. The CDR3 contains 15 residues. The CDR3 sequence is CASSQSSGSVDEQFF. The CDR3 DNA sequence: TGTGCCAGCAGCCAGTCTAGCGGGAGTGTTGATGAGCAGTTCTTC.

The chain couples TRBV5-6 to TRBJ2-3, with TRBD2 as a possible D gene (6 bases). The CDR3 is 12 amino acids. Germline V CDR1 and CDR2: SGHDT, YYEEEE. V was trimmed by 7 bases and J by 0 bases, leaving 6 bases between them. The CDR3 DNA sequence: TGTGCCAGCGGGGGGAGCACAGATACGCAGTATTTT. As protein: CASGGSTDTQYF.

The rearrangement uses TRBV5-1 and TRBJ1-2; 7 nucleotides align to TRBD1. Germline CDR1 and CDR2: SGHRS and YFSETQ. V dropped 4 bases and J dropped 7; count of bases not matched to a gene: 13. CDR3 size: 15 residues. The CDR3 here is CASSKQTGAKPGYTF. DNA for the CDR3: TGCGCCAGCAGCAAACAAACAGGGGCGAAGCCTGGCTACACCTTC.

The DNA for the CDR3 is TGTGCCAGCAGTACCAGTCTAGCGCTGGATGAGCAGTTCTTC. This sequence encodes CASSTSLALDEQFF. V and J are TRBV27 and TRBJ2-1; D is perhaps TRBD2 (6 bases). V shed 5 bases and J shed 8 bases, with 16 bases lying between them. Germline V lookup: CDR1 MNHEY, CDR2 SMNVEV (reference sequence). CDR3 length: 14 amino acids.

The chain combines TRBV20-1 with TRBJ1-1; D possibly corresponds to TRBD1 (5 bases). The CDR3 is 11 residues long. Germline V gene sequence: CDR1 DFQATT, CDR2 SNEGSKA (reference sequence). CDR3 sequence reads: CCGGLNTEAFF. The CDR3 DNA is TGCTGCGGGGGTCTGAACACTGAAGCTTTCTTT.

The chain has TRBV28 and TRBJ1-5; D is possibly TRBD1 (5 bases). CDR3 length equals 16 residues. V was cut by 5 bases and J by 2 bases, with 16 bases left in between. Germline V gene data show CDR1 as MDHEN and CDR2 as SYDVKM. The CDR3 loop is CASSLSPGGGNQPQHF. DNA for the CDR3: TGTGCCAGCAGTCTCTCCCCGGGGGGTGGCAATCAGCCCCAGCATTTT.

This chain uses TRBV28 with TRBJ2-1; D perhaps matches TRBD2 (5 bases). Germline CDR1 and CDR2: MDHEN and SYDVKM. The CDR3 length is 13 residues. V shed 5 bases and J shed 6 bases, with 11 bases lying between them. The chain's CDR3 is CASSPASFNEQFF. The CDR3 nucleotides read TGTGCCAGCAGTCCAGCTAGCTTCAATGAGCAGTTCTTC.

The rearrangement uses TRBV4-1 and TRBJ1-3; TRBD1 is a possible D gene (6 bases). The CDR3 spans 15 residues. The ends were cut back, 3 bases at V and 1 base at J, with 10 bases in the middle. CDR1 is MGHRA, CDR2 YSYEKL, per germline. DNA of the CDR3: TGCGCCAGCAGCCAGCCGACAGGTTCTGGAAACACCATATATTTT. This sequence encodes CASSQPTGSGNTIYF.

V gene TRBV11-2 combines with J gene TRBJ1-4; 8 nucleotides align to TRBD1. V lost 5 bases and J lost 7; bases outside the gene matches: 3. Germline V gene sequence: CDR1 SGHAT, CDR2 FQNNGV. The CDR3 spans 13 residues. The CDR3 sequence is CASSRTGGEKLFF. In nucleotides, the CDR3 is TGTGCCAGCAGCCGAACAGGGGGTGAAAAACTGTTTTTT.

The chain uses TRBV7-6 and TRBJ2-7, with 11 bases identical to TRBD1. The CDR3 runs 15 residues. Germline values: CDR1 SGHVS, CDR2 FNYEAQ. The junction had 5 bases not matched to a gene; V was cut back by 5 bases and J by 2 bases. CDR3 sequence: CASSPGQGVTYEQYF. CDR3 sequence (DNA): TGTGCCAGCAGCCCGGGACAGGGGGTGACCTACGAGCAGTACTTC.

The chain uses TRBV6-5 and TRBJ2-7; 8 bases map to TRBD1. The ends lost 2 bases at V and 5 bases at J; junction bases unmatched: 8. This CDR3 region has 15 residues. CDR1 is MNHEY and CDR2 is SVGAGI in the germline V gene. In DNA, the CDR3 is TGTGCCAGCAGTTACAGAGACAGGGGCCGGAACGAGCAGTACTTC. This encodes CASSYRDRGRNEQYF.

V is TRBV21-1 and J is TRBJ2-6; TRBD1, as called in the table, went unchecked against the DNA. TRBV21-1 is listed as a pseudogene. The CDR3 spans 17 residues. The CDR3 here is CASSKKPQGAGANVLTF. The CDR3 DNA sequence: TGTGCCAGCAGCAAGAAACCTCAGGGGGCTGGGGCCAACGTCCTGACTTTC.

The V gene is TRBV23-1, the J gene TRBJ2-1; tentatively, D is TRBD1 (6 bases). TRBV23-1 carries the ORF label, with uncertain function. The CDR3 is 15 amino acids. V was shortened by 9 bases and J by 8 bases, with 23 bases between the two germline ends. CDR3 sequence reads: CASTQGTTQPYEQFF. The CDR3 coding sequence is TGCGCCAGTACCCAGGGGACGACTCAACCCTATGAGCAGTTCTTC.

Turning to this clone: The junction departs from germline at one end; a sequencing error may be responsible. V gene TRBV7-7 combines with J gene TRBJ2-5; 7 nucleotides agree with TRBD2. CDR3 length: 13 residues. Germline V gene lookup returns CDR1 SSHAT and CDR2 FNYEAQ (reference sequence). The CDR3 DNA is TGTGCTAGCAGCTCGACTAGCCGAGAGACCCAGTACTTC. It yields the protein CASSSTSRETQYF.

The chain is built from TRBV27 and TRBJ2-7; D gene unclear. CDR3 size: 12 residues. Looked up from germline, CDR1 is MNHEY and CDR2 is SMNVEV (reference sequence). Trimming removed 3 bases at V and 5 bases at J, with 8 bases between. In DNA form, the CDR3 reads TGTGCCAGCAGTTTCGATGTCCACGAGCAGTACTTC. Its protein product is CASSFDVHEQYF.

In DNA, the CDR3 is TGCAGCGTTGATTTGGCCCATGGGGAGACCCAGTACTTC. It yields the protein CSVDLAHGETQYF. The chain couples TRBV29-1 to TRBJ2-5, with D hard to call. The CDR3 extends over 13 amino acids. From germline, CDR1 is SQVTM and CDR2 ANQGSEA. Trimming left V 3 bases short and J 5 bases short, with 13 bases between.